These 29 T cell receptor beta chains were sequenced from one sample in a study of cytomegalovirus exposure and HLA in healthy donors (dated by TCRdb to 2016 to 2017). Libraries were made using the immunoSEQ multiplex PCR assay. The multiplex PCR relied on a mix of 60 forward primers for TCR Vbeta segments and 13 reverse primers for TCR Jbeta segments. Imported from immuneACCESS, the table was reduced by TCRdb to in-frame sequences with V and J called. These copies leave out some clones; in studies compared against another copy, an unresolved V gene accounts for under half, and the cause of the remainder is not known. In all, the sample holds about 130,000 clones, and roughly 78% of those were seen once. Approximately 6.2% of the sample lies in the top ten. Sequences were obtained from PBMCs. Receptors were obtained from a man aged 35 to 55 in good health and CMV-seropositive.

The chain couples TRBV28 to TRBJ2-7, with D possibly being TRBD2 (5 bases). This CDR3 has 12 residues. Germline loops: CDR1 MDHEN, CDR2 SYDVKM. V shed 6 bases and J shed 7 bases, with 13 bases lying between them. CDR3: CASSLSSGEQYF. The CDR3, as DNA: TGTGCCAGCAGCCTAAGCTCGGGGGAGCAGTACTTC.

The chain carries TRBV14 and TRBJ2-7, with 9 nucleotides matching TRBD1. V shed 1 base and J 4 bases; nucleotides not matched to a gene: 8. CDR1 SGHDN and CDR2 FVKESK come from the germline V gene. The CDR3 length is 16 residues. The CDR3 region is CASSQGIGQGYYEQYF. The DNA of the CDR3 is TGTGCCAGCAGCCAAGGAATAGGACAGGGGTATTACGAGCAGTACTTC.

This chain connects TRBV19 to TRBJ1-1; 9 bases map to TRBD1. CDR3 size: 15 residues. Looked up from germline, CDR1 is LNHDA and CDR2 is SQIVND (reference sequence). The trim removed 1 base at V and 5 bases at J, leaving 5 bases unmatched. CDR3 protein: CASSIGGQGWTEAFF. The DNA of the CDR3 is TGTGCCAGTAGTATAGGGGGACAGGGATGGACTGAAGCTTTCTTT.

CDR3 sequence: CASSPWAGGHTEAFF. In DNA form, the CDR3 reads TGCGCCAGCAGCCCCTGGGCAGGCGGGCACACTGAAGCTTTCTTT. The chain joins TRBV10-1 to TRBJ1-1; no firm D call. The CDR3 loop spans 15 amino acids. Deletions cut 6 bases from V and 3 bases from J, with 17 bases between. Germline V gene data show CDR1 as WNHNN and CDR2 as SYGVQD (reference sequence).

The rearrangement links TRBV6-1 to TRBJ2-1, with 9 positions matching TRBD1. After removal of 4 bases from V and 4 bases from J, the junction contained 5 bases not matched to a gene. This CDR3 comprises 15 residues. CDR1 MNHNS and CDR2 SASEGT come from the germline V gene. CDR3 amino acids: CASSGPGTGYNEQFF. The CDR3 bases are TGTGCCAGCAGTGGTCCCGGGACAGGGTACAATGAGCAGTTCTTC.

CDR3 sequence reads: CASSLAQGAAYEQYF. The CDR3 DNA is TGCGCCAGCAGCTTGGCGCAGGGGGCTGCCTACGAGCAGTACTTC. The J gene is TRBJ2-7, the V gene TRBV5-1, with 8 bases aligning to TRBD1. The CDR3 is 15 residues long. Germline V gene lookup returns CDR1 SGHRS and CDR2 YFSETQ. The junction had 4 bases not matched to a gene; V was cut back by 0 bases and J by 2 bases. Supplemented by reference TRBV5-1 and TRBJ2-7, the full variable domain reads KAGVTQTPRYLIKTRGQQVTLSCSPISGHRSVSWYQQTPGQGLQFLFEYFSETQRNKGNFPGRFSGRQFSNSRSEMNVSTLELGDSALYLCASSLAQGAAYEQYFGPGTRLTVT.

Concerning this clone: Different DNA sequences within this sample yield the same CDR3. This chain links TRBV30 with TRBJ1-1; a possible D gene is TRBD1 (6 bases). Germline assignment: CDR1 GTSNPN and CDR2 SVGIG (reference sequence). The CDR3 spans 13 residues. The V end lost 3 bases, the J end lost 3 bases, and 11 bases lay between the germline ends. The CDR3 loop is CAWSRGRDTEAFF. CDR3 bases: TGTGCCTGGAGCAGGGGTCGGGACACTGAAGCTTTCTTT.

The V gene is TRBV19, the J gene TRBJ1-3; the D is unclear. Germline CDR1 is LNHDA and CDR2 is SQIVND (reference sequence). V lost 3 bases and J 3 bases, leaving 15 bases between the germline ends. The CDR3 contains 16 residues. This CDR3 reads CASSINGALVGNTIYF. CDR3 nucleotides: TGTGCCAGTAGTATTAACGGAGCCTTGGTTGGAAACACCATATATTTT.

The chain combines TRBV11-2 with TRBJ2-7; possibly TRBD2 for D (6 bases). The CDR3 covers 14 residues. Germline lookup yields CDR1 SGHAT and CDR2 FQNNGV. V lost 1 base to trimming and J lost 0 bases, with 7 bases between them. CDR3 bases: TGTGCCAGCAGCTTAGGGAGGGCCTCCTACGAGCAGTACTTC. This sequence encodes CASSLGRASYEQYF.

The V call is TRBV6-4, the J call TRBJ1-2; 7 positions match TRBD1. V was clipped by 7 bases and J by 7 bases; unmatched bases: 12. CDR3 length: 14 residues. The germline CDR1 and CDR2 sequences are MRHNA and SNTAGT. For the CDR3, the DNA is TGTGCCAGCAAGAAAACAGGGGACGGAGGTGGCTACACCTTC. Translation: CASKKTGDGGGYTF.

The chain joins TRBV5-1 to TRBJ2-1, with D maybe TRBD1 (5 bases). V was cut by 2 bases and J by 6 bases, with 15 bases left in between. CDR3 size: 15 residues. Germline CDR1 is SGHRS and CDR2 is YFSETQ. CDR3 sequence reads: CASSLDGAHTNEQFF. DNA for the CDR3: TGCGCCAGCAGCTTAGATGGGGCTCATACCAATGAGCAGTTCTTC.

V usage is TRBV19 and J usage is TRBJ2-3; 15 positions agree with TRBD2. The CDR3 runs to 16 residues. Germline V gene lookup returns CDR1 LNHDA and CDR2 SQIVND (reference sequence). V was pared by 4 bases and J by 5 bases, with 4 bases of the junction left unmatched. The CDR3 sequence is CASSTGLAGGLDTQYF. Written as DNA, the CDR3 is TGTGCCAGTAGTACTGGACTAGCGGGAGGGCTAGATACGCAGTATTTT. Combining the CDR3 with reference TRBV19 and TRBJ2-3 gives the whole variable domain DGGITQSPKYLFRKEGQNVTLSCEQNLNHDAMYWYRQDPGQGLRLIYYSQIVNDFQKGDIAEGYSVSREKKESFPLTVTSAQKNPTAFYLCASSTGLAGGLDTQYFGPGTRLTVL.

This chain uses TRBV5-6 with TRBJ2-5; 8 bases are shared with TRBD2. The end of the DNA is better explained by TRBJ2-7, so the J call may be wrong. There are 14 residues in the CDR3. The germline V gene has CDR1 SGHDT and CDR2 YYEEEE. The CDR3 coding sequence is TGTGCCAGCAGCTTAGGGACTAGGGGCTACGAGCAGTACTTC. Translating gives CASSLGTRGYEQYF.

The chain combines TRBV27 with TRBJ1-1, with D perhaps matching TRBD1 (6 bases). V was pared by 0 bases and J by 5 bases, with 7 bases between. Looked up from germline, CDR1 is MNHEY and CDR2 is SMNVEV (reference sequence). The CDR3 sequence is 13 residues long. The CDR3 DNA reads as TGTGCCAGCAGTTTATCGCAGGGGACTGAAGCTTTCTTT. Its protein is CASSLSQGTEAFF.

V is TRBV9 and J is TRBJ1-1, with D uncertain. The V end lost 4 bases, the J end lost 1 base, and 17 bases lay between the germline ends. The CDR3 has 16 residues. Germline CDR1 and CDR2: SGDLS and YYNGEE. Here the CDR3 reads CASSYGVTKANTEAFF. In DNA, the CDR3 is TGTGCCAGCAGCTACGGGGTAACAAAGGCGAACACTGAAGCTTTCTTT.

The DNA of the CDR3 is TGTGCCAGCAGTGAAAGGACAGGGGATACCTATGGCTACACCTTC. It codes for CASSERTGDTYGYTF. V is TRBV2 and J is TRBJ1-2; TRBD1 aligns across 9 bases. The CDR3 loop spans 15 amino acids. With 2 bases clipped from V and 4 bases from J, the junction kept 5 bases outside the gene matches. CDR1 and CDR2 from the germline V gene are SNHLY and FYNNEI.

This chain connects TRBV30 to TRBJ2-3, with 9 bases that match TRBD2. J gave up 1 base and V 4 bases, and 3 bases lay outside the gene matches. Germline CDR1 is GTSNPN and CDR2 is SVGIG (reference sequence). CDR3 length: 14 residues. The CDR3 protein is CAWMGGGGTDTQYF. The CDR3 DNA is TGTGCCTGGATGGGCGGGGGGGGCACAGATACGCAGTATTTT.

This rearrangement joins TRBV5-1 to TRBJ1-1, with 7 bases aligning to TRBD1. This CDR3 region has 14 residues. Germline lookup yields CDR1 SGHRS and CDR2 YFSETQ. V gave up 1 base and J gave up 11 bases; unmatched junction bases: 11. CDR3 loop: CASSLKGTALDAFF. CDR3 bases: TGCGCCAGCAGCTTGAAAGGGACAGCCCTGGACGCTTTCTTT.

The chain carries TRBV19 and TRBJ2-5; tentative D call: TRBD1 (6 bases). The CDR3 consists of 14 residues. Germline assignment: CDR1 LNHDA and CDR2 SQIVND (reference sequence). V shed 5 bases and J shed 2 bases, with 12 bases lying between them. CDR3 protein: CASSATGYQETQYF. Written as DNA, the CDR3 is TGTGCCAGTAGTGCGACAGGTTATCAAGAGACCCAGTACTTC.

This clone appeared a few times. The chain couples TRBV5-6 to TRBJ2-2, with D maybe TRBD2 (6 bases). This CDR3 comprises 15 residues. Germline values: CDR1 SGHDT, CDR2 YYEEEE. V lost 4 bases, J lost 7 bases, and 17 bases lay in between. The CDR3 protein is CASSPQLAGGGELFF. CDR3 DNA sequence: TGTGCCAGCAGCCCCCAACTAGCCGGGGGCGGGGAGCTGTTTTTT.

The chain links TRBV15 to TRBJ2-7; D call uncertain. The V gene lost 8 bases and the J gene lost 1 base, with 15 bases spanning the gap. The CDR3 runs 14 residues. Germline values: CDR1 LNHNV, CDR2 YYDKDF (reference sequence). The CDR3, as DNA: TGTGCCACCGCCCCGGGTGTTAGTTCCTACGAGCAGTACTTC. Translation: CATAPGVSSYEQYF. Together with reference TRBV15 and TRBJ2-7, the CDR3 gives the full variable domain: DAMVIQNPRYQVTQFGKPVTLSCSQTLNHNVMYWYQQKSSQAPKLLFHYYDKDFNNEADTPDNFQSRRPNTSFCFLDIRSPGLGDTAMYLCATAPGVSSYEQYFGPGTRLTVT.

The gene calls are TRBV19 and TRBJ1-2; D perhaps matches TRBD1 (5 bases). V lost 3 bases and J 3 bases, leaving 11 bases between the germline ends. This CDR3 is built from 14 residues. Germline CDR1 reads LNHDA; CDR2 reads SQIVND (reference sequence). DNA of the CDR3: TGTGCCAGTAGTATGGGCCCCAGGGACTATGGCTACACCTTC. Its protein product is CASSMGPRDYGYTF.

This clone was seen only a few times. J is TRBJ2-7 and V is TRBV6-1; D is perhaps TRBD1 (6 bases). V gave up 7 bases and J gave up 4 bases, with 11 bases separating them. Germline V gene data show CDR1 as MNHNS and CDR2 as SASEGT. The length of the CDR3 is 12 residues. The CDR3 DNA follows: TGTGCCAGCATCAACAGGGAATACGAGCAGTACTTC. This encodes CASINREYEQYF.

This clone was seen once. This chain uses TRBV4-1 with TRBJ1-4, with D tentatively TRBD1 (5 bases). Germline-derived CDR1 and CDR2 are MGHRA and YSYEKL. The ends were cut back, 0 bases at V and 7 bases at J, with 9 bases in the middle. The CDR3 sequence is 14 residues long. The DNA of the CDR3 is TGCGCCAGCAGCCAAGAAGGGAGGGGTGAAAAACTGTTTTTT. Encoded protein: CASSQEGRGEKLFF.

The chain recombines TRBV28 with TRBJ1-2; 9 bases align to TRBD1. V lost 8 bases, J lost 4 bases, and 20 bases stayed unmatched. There are 18 residues in the CDR3. Looked up from germline, CDR1 is MDHEN and CDR2 is SYDVKM. The CDR3 is CASLGRSWDREKGYGYTF. The CDR3 DNA sequence: TGTGCCAGCCTTGGTCGTAGTTGGGACAGGGAAAAAGGCTATGGCTACACCTTC.

This rearrangement joins TRBV29-1 to TRBJ2-3; 9 bases map to TRBD1. Germline assignment: CDR1 SQVTM and CDR2 ANQGSEA. The J segment lost 4 bases and the V segment lost 7 bases, leaving 6 bases of the junction unmatched. The CDR3 consists of 13 residues. The CDR3 nucleotides are TGCAGCGCCGGGGGACAGGGCCCAGATACGCAGTATTTT. Its protein is CSAGGQGPDTQYF.

This sequence joins TRBV18 and TRBJ1-1, with 8 bases aligning to TRBD1. The CDR3 has 15 residues. CDR1 is KGHSH, CDR2 LQKENI, per germline. V gave up 3 bases and J gave up 3 bases; unmatched junction bases: 6. CDR3 residues: CASSPRTGMDTEAFF. The CDR3 bases are TGTGCCAGCTCACCGAGGACAGGGATGGACACTGAAGCTTTCTTT.

The DNA of the CDR3 is TGTGCCTGGAGTCCGGGGACAGGGGTCCGCGGCTACACCTTC. Translating gives CAWSPGTGVRGYTF. This chain links TRBV30 with TRBJ1-2; the match to TRBD1 covers 10 bases. The germline V gene encodes CDR1 GTSNPN and CDR2 SVGIG (reference sequence). This CDR3 has 14 residues. V dropped 2 bases and J dropped 8; count of bases not matched to a gene: 8.

V usage is TRBV7-8 and J usage is TRBJ2-7, with 8 bases aligning to TRBD1. V shed 4 bases and J 6 bases; nucleotides not matched to a gene: 5. Germline CDR1 is SGHVS and CDR2 is FQNEAQ. CDR3 length equals 13 residues. CDR3 DNA: TGTGCCAGCAGCTACATTGGACAGGGCGAGCAGTACTTC. Translating it yields CASSYIGQGEQYF.